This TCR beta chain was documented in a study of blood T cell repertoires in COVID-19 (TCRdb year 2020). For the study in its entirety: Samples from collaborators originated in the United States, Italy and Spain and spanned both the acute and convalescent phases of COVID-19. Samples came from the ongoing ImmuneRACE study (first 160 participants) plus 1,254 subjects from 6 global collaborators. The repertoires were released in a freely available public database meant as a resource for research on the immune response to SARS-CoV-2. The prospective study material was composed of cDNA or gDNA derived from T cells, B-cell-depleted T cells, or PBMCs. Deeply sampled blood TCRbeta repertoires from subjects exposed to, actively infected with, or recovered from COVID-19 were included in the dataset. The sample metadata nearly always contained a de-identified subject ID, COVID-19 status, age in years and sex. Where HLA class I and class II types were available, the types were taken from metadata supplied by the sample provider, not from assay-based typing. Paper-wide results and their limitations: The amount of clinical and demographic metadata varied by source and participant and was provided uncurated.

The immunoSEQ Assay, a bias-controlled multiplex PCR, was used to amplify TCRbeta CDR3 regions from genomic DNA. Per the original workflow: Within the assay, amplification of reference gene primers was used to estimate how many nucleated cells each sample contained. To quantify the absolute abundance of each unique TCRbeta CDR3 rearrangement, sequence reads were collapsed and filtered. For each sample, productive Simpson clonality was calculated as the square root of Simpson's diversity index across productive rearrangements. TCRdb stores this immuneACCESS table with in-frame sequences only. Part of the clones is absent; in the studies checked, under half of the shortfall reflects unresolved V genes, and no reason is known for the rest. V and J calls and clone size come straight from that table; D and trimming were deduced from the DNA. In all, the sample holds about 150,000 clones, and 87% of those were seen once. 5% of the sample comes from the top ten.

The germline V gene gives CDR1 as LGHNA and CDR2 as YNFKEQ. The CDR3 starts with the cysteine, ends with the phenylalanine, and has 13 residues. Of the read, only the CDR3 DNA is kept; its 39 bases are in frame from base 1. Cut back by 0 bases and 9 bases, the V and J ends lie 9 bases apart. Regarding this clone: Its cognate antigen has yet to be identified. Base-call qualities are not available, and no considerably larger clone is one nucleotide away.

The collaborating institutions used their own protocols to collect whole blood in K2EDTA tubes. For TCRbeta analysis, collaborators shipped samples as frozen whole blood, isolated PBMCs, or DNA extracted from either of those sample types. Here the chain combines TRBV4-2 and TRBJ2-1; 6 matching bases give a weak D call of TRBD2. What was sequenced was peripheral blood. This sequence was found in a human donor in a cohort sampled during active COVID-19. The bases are TGTGCCAGCAGCCAAGATAGGAGGGGTGAGCAGTTCTTC. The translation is CASSQDRRGEQFF.